This is a list of T cell receptor beta chains from one sample in a study of shared clonotypes between healthy human individuals. The method was immunoSEQ multiplex PCR; TCRdb's version includes in-frame clones alone and lacks a portion of them. The table shows 400,000 to 600,000 clones, with approximately 79% occurring only once. Sample: PBMCs. These receptors were taken from a woman in her thirties or forties in good health. Some clones in this sample may be carry-over from other donors' samples. The CDR3 runs from the conserved cysteine through the conserved F or W. A D gene is named only where the DNA matches it firmly. The size entry is marked missing in some rows and otherwise reads once, few, many or a size class.

CDR3aa: CASSFSLYRDPNSPLHF; CDR3nt: TGTGCCAGCAGCTTTAGCCTATATCGGGACCCAAATTCACCCCTCCACTTT; v_gene: TRBV7-8; d_gene: .; abundance: once; j_gene: TRBJ1-6
CDR3aa: CASTRRRGDTEAFF; CDR3nt: TGTGCCAGCACCCGTAGGAGGGGAGACACTGAAGCTTTCTTT; v_gene: TRBV6-1; d_gene: .; abundance: .; j_gene: TRBJ1-1
CDR3aa: CASSLSGGGYEQYF; CDR3nt: TGCGCCAGCAGCTTGTCAGGGGGCGGCTACGAGCAGTACTTC; v_gene: TRBV5-1; d_gene: TRBD1; abundance: few; j_gene: TRBJ2-7
CDR3aa: CASNRGGSNQPQHF; CDR3nt: TGTGCCAGTAACAGGGGTGGAAGCAATCAGCCCCAGCATTTT; v_gene: TRBV27; d_gene: TRBD1; abundance: .; j_gene: TRBJ1-5
CDR3aa: CASSHMGVGSLNQPQHF; CDR3nt: TGTGCCAGCAGTCATATGGGGGTGGGCAGTCTGAATCAGCCCCAGCATTTT; v_gene: TRBV27; d_gene: .; abundance: .; j_gene: TRBJ1-5
CDR3aa: CASSLLSGTALRPQHF; CDR3nt: TGTGCCAGCAGCTTACTCTCCGGGACGGCGCTTCGGCCCCAGCATTTT; v_gene: TRBV7-2; d_gene: .; abundance: .; j_gene: TRBJ1-5
CDR3aa: CASSTPGQGANSNQPQHF; CDR3nt: TGTGCCAGTAGTACACCGGGACAGGGGGCGAATAGCAATCAGCCCCAGCATTTT; v_gene: TRBV19; d_gene: TRBD1; abundance: .; j_gene: TRBJ1-5
CDR3aa: CASKGVTDTQYF; CDR3nt: TGTGCCAGCAAAGGGGTCACAGATACGCAGTATTTT; v_gene: TRBV6-1; d_gene: .; abundance: .; j_gene: TRBJ2-3
CDR3aa: CATTPGTGESNEQFF; CDR3nt: TGTGCCACGACTCCCGGGACAGGGGAGAGCAATGAGCAGTTCTTC; v_gene: TRBV11-2; d_gene: TRBD1; abundance: once; j_gene: TRBJ2-1
CDR3aa: CAWSVRTNYGYTF; CDR3nt: TGTGCCTGGAGTGTCAGGACTAACTATGGCTACACCTTC; v_gene: TRBV30; d_gene: .; abundance: .; j_gene: TRBJ1-2
CDR3aa: CASNGGTASRELFF; CDR3nt: TGTGCCAGCAATGGAGGGACAGCCTCCAGGGAGCTGTTTTTT; v_gene: TRBV7-8; d_gene: .; abundance: .; j_gene: TRBJ2-2
CDR3aa: CASSFGGGETQYF; CDR3nt: TGCGCCAGCAGCTTCGGGGGAGGAGAAACCCAGTACTTC; v_gene: TRBV5-1; d_gene: .; abundance: .; j_gene: TRBJ2-5
CDR3aa: CASSLKGEHQPQHF; CDR3nt: TGTGCCAGCAGCTTAAAGGGAGAACATCAGCCCCAGCATTTT; v_gene: TRBV5-6; d_gene: .; abundance: many; j_gene: TRBJ1-5
CDR3aa: CASSLRDTGQPQHF; CDR3nt: TGTGCCAGCAGCCTCCGGGACACTGGTCAGCCCCAGCATTTT; v_gene: TRBV7-9; d_gene: .; abundance: .; j_gene: TRBJ1-5
CDR3aa: CASSPGGHLSPQHF; CDR3nt: TGTGCCAGCAGCCCTGGGGGCCACCTGTCGCCCCAGCATTTT; v_gene: TRBV2; d_gene: .; abundance: many; j_gene: TRBJ1-5
CDR3aa: CASSTQGQPQHF; CDR3nt: TGTGCCAGCTCAACCCAGGGGCAGCCCCAGCATTTT; v_gene: TRBV18; d_gene: .; abundance: .; j_gene: TRBJ1-5
CDR3aa: CASSPSTDTQYF; CDR3nt: TGTGCCAGTAGCCCCAGCACAGATACGCAGTATTTT; v_gene: TRBV19; d_gene: .; abundance: .; j_gene: TRBJ2-3
CDR3aa: CASTQGGSEKNTGELFF; CDR3nt: TGCGCCAGCACCCAGGGGGGGTCAGAGAAGAACACCGGGGAGCTGTTTTTT; v_gene: TRBV23-1; d_gene: .; abundance: .; j_gene: TRBJ2-2
CDR3aa: CSETGPPSTEQYF; CDR3nt: TGCAGCGAGACCGGGCCGCCTTCTACCGAGCAGTACTTC; v_gene: TRBV29-1; d_gene: .; abundance: .; j_gene: TRBJ2-7
CDR3aa: CASSPLTGGPNNEQFF; CDR3nt: TGTGCCAGCAGCCCCCTTACGGGAGGGCCCAACAATGAGCAGTTCTTC; v_gene: TRBV7-2; d_gene: TRBD2; abundance: once; j_gene: TRBJ2-1
CDR3aa: CATVGGTGTAGGELFF; CDR3nt: TGTGCCACCGTTGGGGGGACAGGAACGGCAGGCGGGGAGCTGTTTTTT; v_gene: TRBV28; d_gene: TRBD1; abundance: .; j_gene: TRBJ2-2
CDR3aa: CATSRDRGRAYEQYF; CDR3nt: TGTGCCACCAGCAGAGATCGGGGCAGGGCCTACGAGCAGTACTTC; v_gene: TRBV15; d_gene: .; abundance: .; j_gene: TRBJ2-7
CDR3aa: CASSESGTGGAYEQYF; CDR3nt: TGTGCCAGCAGCGAATCCGGGACAGGGGGTGCCTACGAGCAGTACTTC; v_gene: TRBV14; d_gene: TRBD1; abundance: few; j_gene: TRBJ2-7
CDR3aa: CASSPSGANEKLFF; CDR3nt: TGTGCCAGCTCACCCAGCGGGGCTAATGAAAAACTGTTTTTT; v_gene: TRBV18; d_gene: .; abundance: .; j_gene: TRBJ1-4